A single sample is the source of the 16 T cell receptor beta chains below, sequenced in a study of T cells in Graves' hyperthyroidism and ophthalmopathy (dated by TCRdb to 2018 to 2020). Preparation of the library involved multiplex PCR. Sequencing was performed on an Illumina HiSeq 2000. The TCR beta CDR3 regions were amplified from RNA transcripts. The first round of RT-PCR for the TCR CDR3 was performed with the HTBI primer set and the Qiagen OneStep RT-PCR kit. TCRdb handled the public reads itself, with Q25 trimming in fastp and clone calling in MiXCR, and kept productive beta chains. Every distinct CDR3 protein forms one entry, paired with its most common genes and DNA. The sample records about 260,000 distinct CDR3 sequences, approximately 23% of which are singletons. The ten largest clones capture roughly 60% of the sample. Sequencing was carried out using blood. The receptors derive from a man aged 25 to 45 with Graves' ophthalmopathy.

This clonotype was seen a few times. The chain joins TRBV5-6 to TRBJ1-2; TRBD1 agrees at 7 bases. Looked up from germline, CDR1 is SGHDT and CDR2 is YYEEEE. This CDR3 comprises 13 residues. Trimming removed 4 bases from V and 3 bases from J; junction bases left unmatched: 3. The CDR3 sequence is CASSRGQDYGYTF. As DNA, the CDR3 is TGTGCCAGCAGCAGAGGACAGGACTATGGCTACACCTTC.

This clonotype was found many times. CDR3 in amino acids: CASRGLAGSIEQYF. The CDR3, as DNA: TGTGCCAGCAGGGGACTAGCGGGTTCGATCGAGCAGTACTTC. The chain couples TRBV6-1 to TRBJ2-7; 12 nucleotides line up with TRBD2. The germline gives CDR1 MNHNS, CDR2 SASEGT. The V gene end was trimmed by 6 bases and the J gene end by 6 bases; junction bases not matched to a gene: 6. This CDR3 comprises 14 residues.

The chain uses TRBV19 and TRBJ2-1, with a tentative D call TRBD1 (6 bases). V gave up 0 bases and J gave up 10 bases, with 16 bases separating them. This CDR3 has 15 residues. Germline CDR1 and CDR2: LNHDA and SQIVND (reference sequence). CDR3 sequence (DNA): TGTGCCAGTAGTATAGACGGCCTTCTTGGGGGCGAGCAGTTCTTC. Encoded protein: CASSIDGLLGGEQFF.

The rearrangement links TRBV30 to TRBJ2-2; D possibly corresponds to TRBD1 (5 bases). V lost 2 bases and J 6 bases, leaving 7 bases between the germline ends. This CDR3 contains 12 residues. The germline CDR1 and CDR2 sequences are GTSNPN and SVGIG (reference sequence). This CDR3 reads CAWSSGSGELFF. The DNA of the CDR3 is TGTGCCTGGAGTTCAGGGTCCGGGGAGCTGTTTTTT.

The chain recombines TRBV7-6 with TRBJ2-2, with D possibly matching TRBD1 (5 bases). Germline V lookup: CDR1 SGHVS, CDR2 FNYEAQ. The CDR3 is 14 amino acids. The V and J ends lost 6 bases and 3 bases respectively, with 11 bases between them. The CDR3 protein is CASRYDSYTGELFF. The CDR3 nucleotides are TGTGCCAGCAGATACGACAGTTACACCGGGGAGCTGTTTTTT.

This clonotype showed up many times. This chain connects TRBV3-1 to TRBJ1-1; the match to TRBD1 covers 7 bases. The CDR3 has 15 residues. With V trimmed by 0 bases and J by 6 bases, 7 bases remained unmatched. CDR1 is LGHDT, CDR2 YNNKEL, per germline (reference sequence). The CDR3 nucleotides read TGTGCCAGCAGCCAAGAGCGGGGAGGGGGCCCTGAAGCTTTCTTT. Its translation is CASSQERGGGPEAFF. Drawing the rest from reference TRBV3-1 and TRBJ1-1, the complete variable domain is DTAVSQTPKYLVTQMGNDKSIKCEQNLGHDTMYWYKQDSKKFLKIMFSYNNKELIINETVPNRFSPKSPDKAHLNLHINSLELGDSAVYFCASSQERGGGPEAFFGQGTRLTVV.

V gene TRBV29-1 combines with J gene TRBJ1-6; TRBD1 matches 8 bases. V was pared by 7 bases and J by 0 bases, with 5 bases of the junction left unmatched. The CDR3 runs to 15 residues. Germline CDR1 is SQVTM and CDR2 is ANQGSEA. In nucleotides, the CDR3 is TGCAGCGCTCGACAGGGGAGCTCCTATAATTCACCCCTCCACTTT. This encodes CSARQGSSYNSPLHF.

This clonotype occurred many times. This rearrangement joins TRBV5-1 to TRBJ1-5; D unresolved. CDR3 size: 13 residues. V lost 0 bases and J lost 7, with 8 bases in between. Germline V gene sequence: CDR1 SGHRS, CDR2 YFSETQ. CDR3 nucleotide sequence: TGCGCCAGCAGCTTGGCTGGGTCCCAGCCCCAGCATTTT. The encoded protein is CASSLAGSQPQHF.

The chain has TRBV30 and TRBJ1-5, with 10 bases fitting TRBD1. The germline CDR1 and CDR2 sequences are GTSNPN and SVGIG (reference sequence). With V trimmed by 2 bases and J by 0 bases, 13 bases remained unmatched. The CDR3 has 19 amino acids. Here the CDR3 DNA reads TGTGCCTGGAGTCAGGACAGGGGACAGGGGAGATATAGCAATCAGCCCCAGCATTTT. Translating it yields CAWSQDRGQGRYSNQPQHF.

V is TRBV20-1 and J is TRBJ2-5, with D perhaps being TRBD1 or TRBD2 (5 bases each). This CDR3 is built from 12 residues. Trimming took 4 bases from V and 4 from J, leaving 10 bases between them. Germline lookup yields CDR1 DFQATT and CDR2 SNEGSKA (reference sequence). Written as DNA, the CDR3 is TGCAGTGCTACAGGGACGCGAGAGACCCAGTACTTC. It encodes CSATGTRETQYF.

The chain couples TRBV6-1 to TRBJ2-7; D may correspond to TRBD1 or TRBD2 (5 bases each). Trimming stripped 7 bases from V and 2 bases from J, with 15 bases between. The CDR3 contains 14 residues. Germline V gene lookup returns CDR1 MNHNS and CDR2 SASEGT. The CDR3 is CASNTGGTTYEQYF. The CDR3 DNA reads TGTGCCAGCAATACAGGAGGTACTACCTACGAGCAGTACTTC.

This clonotype turned up a few times. V and J are TRBV12-3 or TRBV12-4 and TRBJ1-2, with D unclear. The CDR3 contains 13 residues. Trimming removed 6 bases from V and 4 bases from J, with 12 bases in between. CDR3 sequence reads: CASSRIESYGYTF. As DNA, the CDR3 is TGTGCCAGCAGCCGCATCGAAAGCTATGGCTACACCTTC.

This clonotype appeared a few times. V usage is TRBV5-1 and J usage is TRBJ1-1, with TRBD1 as a possible D gene (5 bases). Trimming took off 4 bases at V and 6 bases at J, with 16 bases between the two ends. In germline, CDR1 is SGHRS, CDR2 YFSETQ. This CDR3 is built from 14 residues. In DNA form, the CDR3 reads TGCGCCAGCAGCCAGGGTCGAACAGGCTCTGAAGCTTTCTTT. Translation: CASSQGRTGSEAFF.

The rearrangement links TRBV7-3 to TRBJ2-5, with D perhaps matching TRBD2 (5 bases). Germline CDR1 SGHTA, CDR2 FQGTGA. The CDR3 is made up of 16 amino acids. Trimming took 2 bases from V and 2 from J, leaving 15 bases between them. CDR3 bases: TGTGCCAGCAGCTTATTAGGGCCTCGGGGTCAAGAGACCCAGTACTTC. This encodes CASSLLGPRGQETQYF.

V usage is TRBV6-1 and J usage is TRBJ1-6; D may be TRBD1 (5 bases). Trimming took off 8 bases at V and 5 bases at J, with 10 bases between the two ends. The CDR3 is made up of 13 amino acids. Germline CDR1 reads MNHNS; CDR2 reads SASEGT. The CDR3 nucleotides read TGTGCCAGCTGGGGCAGGCATAATTCACCCCTCCACTTT. Protein product: CASWGRHNSPLHF.

V usage is TRBV7-8 and J usage is TRBJ1-6; 8 positions agree with TRBD1. This CDR3 contains 17 residues. V lost 5 bases, J lost 4 bases, and 10 bases stayed unmatched. Germline V lookup: CDR1 SGHVS, CDR2 FQNEAQ. The CDR3 DNA reads as TGTGCCAGCAGCAAGTCGGACAGGGATCTGTATAATTCACCCCTCCACTTT. It is translated as CASSKSDRDLYNSPLHF.